The next 32 T cell receptor beta chains were all read from a single sample in a study of OX40 agonist ivuxolimab in advanced cancers. Generated by immunoSEQ multiplex PCR, the TCRdb table keeps only in-frame clones and is missing some. Here the sample spans some 80,000 clones, around 90% being singletons. Material: CD4+ or CD8+ T cells sorted from blood, obtained in a trial of the OX40 agonist ivuxolimab. The receptor set was obtained from an adult with an advanced solid tumor such as melanoma, head and neck, liver or kidney cancer.

This clone was found once. CDR3 in DNA: TGTGCCAGCAGCTTAACGGCCGGCTATGGCTACACCTTC. Translating gives CASSLTAGYGYTF. The gene calls are TRBV7-3 and TRBJ1-2; D is ambiguous. The CDR3 is 13 amino acids. Germline CDR1 and CDR2: SGHTA and FQGTGA. V shed 0 bases and J shed 4 bases, with 6 bases lying between them. The full variable domain, completed using reference TRBV7-3 and TRBJ1-2, is GAGVSQTPSNKVTEKGKYVELRCDPISGHTALYWYRQSLGQGPEFLIYFQGTGAADDSGLPNDRFFAVRPEGSVSTLKIQRTERGDSAVYLCASSLTAGYGYTFGSGTRLTVV.

The CDR3 protein is CATNSGRELTDTQYF. The CDR3 DNA reads TGTGCCACCAATAGCGGGAGGGAGTTGACAGATACGCAGTATTTT. The chain carries TRBV19 and TRBJ2-3; TRBD2 agrees at 11 bases. Trimming removed 10 bases from V and 3 bases from J; junction bases left unmatched: 9. The CDR3 length is 15 residues. Germline CDR1 is LNHDA and CDR2 is SQIVND (reference sequence).

The chain carries TRBV7-9 and TRBJ2-3; tentatively, D is TRBD2 (5 bases). V was cut by 7 bases and J by 5 bases, with 13 bases left in between. The CDR3 has 13 amino acids. The germline V gene has CDR1 SEHNR and CDR2 FQNEAQ (reference sequence). CDR3 in amino acids: CASTTAGVDTQYF. DNA of the CDR3: TGTGCCAGCACCACGGCCGGGGTAGATACGCAGTATTTT.

This chain joins TRBV28 and TRBJ2-4; TRBD2 might be the D (6 bases). The CDR3 runs 13 residues. CDR1 is MDHEN and CDR2 is SYDVKM in the germline V gene. V lost 5 bases to trimming and J lost 7 bases, with 12 bases between them. The CDR3 loop reads CASSGGIGNIQYF. For the CDR3, the DNA is TGTGCCAGCAGTGGAGGGATCGGGAACATTCAGTACTTC.

The rearrangement links TRBV7-3 to TRBJ2-5; D is undetermined. Germline V gene lookup returns CDR1 SGHTA and CDR2 FQGTGA. The CDR3 sequence is 13 residues long. V was pared by 5 bases and J by 4 bases, with 11 bases between. CDR3 protein: CASSIRSGETQYF. The DNA of the CDR3 is TGTGCCAGCAGCATTAGGTCGGGAGAGACCCAGTACTTC.

This clone qualifies as medium-sized. The chain recombines TRBV30 with TRBJ2-1; 9 nucleotides match TRBD2. CDR3 size: 13 residues. Germline V gene data show CDR1 as GTSNPN and CDR2 as SVGIG (reference sequence). Trimming took 1 base from V and 9 from J; bases not matched to a gene: 4. CDR3 protein: CAWSGLAGFEQFF. DNA for the CDR3: TGTGCCTGGAGTGGGCTAGCGGGATTTGAGCAGTTCTTC. The full variable domain, with the rest looked up from reference TRBV30 and TRBJ2-1, is SQTIHQWPATLVQPVGSPLSLECTVEGTSNPNLYWYRQAAGRGLQLLFYSVGIGQISSEVPQNLSASRPQDRQFILSSKKLLLSDSGFYLCAWSGLAGFEQFFGPGTRLTVL.

The genes are TRBV25-1 and TRBJ2-1; possibly TRBD2 for D (6 bases). Trimming pared 3 bases from V and 7 bases from J, leaving 10 bases between. Per germline, CDR1 MGHDK and CDR2 SYGVNS. The CDR3 contains 13 residues. DNA for the CDR3: TGTGCCAGCAGTGAGGCGGGGAATAATGAGCAGTTCTTC. Translation: CASSEAGNNEQFF.

This chain links TRBV28 with TRBJ1-4; D gene unclear. V lost 5 bases and J 8 bases, leaving 12 bases between the germline ends. The germline gives CDR1 MDHEN, CDR2 SYDVKM. The CDR3 has 13 residues. CDR3 region: CASSLPPGEKLFF. DNA of the CDR3: TGTGCCAGCAGTCTCCCACCCGGGGAAAAACTGTTTTTT.

V and J are TRBV20-1 and TRBJ2-7; 8 positions match TRBD1. There are 11 residues in the CDR3. In germline, CDR1 is DFQATT, CDR2 SNEGSKA (reference sequence). CDR3 nucleotide sequence: TGCAGACGACAGGGGATCTACGAGCAGTACTTC. As protein: CRRQGIYEQYF.

The chain has TRBV5-6 and TRBJ2-2; 7 bases match TRBD2. The J segment lost 7 bases and the V segment lost 6 bases, leaving 6 bases of the junction unmatched. The CDR3 covers 13 residues. From germline, CDR1 is SGHDT and CDR2 YYEEEE. CDR3 sequence (DNA): TGTGCCAGCACCATAGGGAGGGGCGGGGAGCTGTTTTTT. Its protein is CASTIGRGGELFF.

The V gene is TRBV11-2, the J gene TRBJ1-3, with a tentative D call TRBD1 (6 bases). Germline assignment: CDR1 SGHAT and CDR2 FQNNGV. V lost 1 base to trimming and J lost 2 bases, with 9 bases between them. The CDR3 has 15 residues. CDR3 nucleotide sequence: TGTGCCAGCAGCTTAGGCGGGGGGCCTGGAAACACCATATATTTT. Its protein product is CASSLGGGPGNTIYF.

This clone was seen a single time. CDR3 residues: CASSLGRFLGEKLFF. As DNA, the CDR3 is TGTGCCAGTAGCCTGGGGAGGTTTCTAGGTGAAAAACTGTTTTTT. The rearrangement joins TRBV19 to TRBJ1-4; D is ambiguous. The CDR3 has 15 amino acids. Germline V CDR1 and CDR2: LNHDA, SQIVND (reference sequence). Trimming removed 6 bases at V and 7 bases at J, with 18 bases between.

CDR3 DNA sequence: TGTGCCAGCAGTGCGCCAGGGGGGGGAATAGAAGCTTTCTTT. Translating gives CASSAPGGGIEAFF. The chain employs TRBV6-5 and TRBJ1-1, with TRBD1 identical over 7 bases. CDR3 length equals 14 residues. Germline V gene lookup returns CDR1 MNHEY and CDR2 SVGAGI. V shed 5 bases and J 8 bases; nucleotides not matched to a gene: 11.

V usage is TRBV5-1 and J usage is TRBJ2-5; possibly TRBD1 for D (6 bases). The assigned J gene may be wrong: the sequence end matches TRBJ2-7 better. Germline-derived CDR1 and CDR2 are SGHRS and YFSETQ. The CDR3 has 13 amino acids. CDR3 sequence: CASSTTGHYEQYF. The DNA of the CDR3 is TGCGCCAGCAGCACGACAGGCCACTACGAGCAGTACTTC.

This chain links TRBV7-3 with TRBJ2-7, with 8 bases fitting TRBD1. The junction had 7 bases not matched to a gene; V was cut back by 5 bases and J by 7 bases. The CDR3 contains 13 residues. Germline CDR1 is SGHTA and CDR2 is FQGTGA. Here the CDR3 reads CASSPGGRREQYF. CDR3 coding DNA: TGTGCCAGCAGCCCAGGGGGCAGGAGGGAGCAGTACTTC.

V and J are TRBV10-3 and TRBJ2-1; no firm D call. V shed 6 bases and J shed 7 bases, with 13 bases lying between them. The length of the CDR3 is 13 residues. Germline-derived CDR1 and CDR2 are ENHRY and SYGVKD. Here the CDR3 reads CAIRLPATNEQFF. Here the CDR3 DNA reads TGTGCCATCAGACTCCCCGCGACAAATGAGCAGTTCTTC.

The chain has TRBV7-6 and TRBJ2-1; TRBD2 aligns across 10 bases. The germline V gene has CDR1 SGHVS and CDR2 FNYEAQ. Trimming took 6 bases from V and 9 from J; bases not matched to a gene: 11. This CDR3 has 15 amino acids. In DNA, the CDR3 is TGTGCCAGCAGTCTACTAGCGGGAATTGTGGGTGAGCAGTTCTTC. This sequence encodes CASSLLAGIVGEQFF.

This chain joins TRBV27 and TRBJ2-1; D is perhaps TRBD1 or TRBD2 (5 bases each). V was clipped by 4 bases and J by 8 bases, with 21 bases between them. CDR3 size: 16 residues. Germline CDR1 MNHEY, CDR2 SMNVEV (reference sequence). This CDR3 reads CASSSYSIRDAYEQFF. DNA of the CDR3: TGTGCCAGCAGTTCCTACAGCATCCGGGACGCTTATGAGCAGTTCTTC.

The rearrangement uses TRBV27 and TRBJ2-7; 14 bases are a match to TRBD2. The ends lost 5 bases at V and 6 bases at J; junction bases unmatched: 6. Germline CDR1 and CDR2: MNHEY and SMNVEV (reference sequence). The CDR3 has 15 residues. DNA of the CDR3: TGTGCCAGCAGTCCCACGGGACTAGCGGGAGTCGAGCAGTACTTC. Translation gives CASSPTGLAGVEQYF.

The chain links TRBV15 to TRBJ2-7; TRBD1 matches at 8 bases. The CDR3 loop spans 18 amino acids. Germline V gives CDR1 LNHNV, CDR2 YYDKDF (reference sequence). This CDR3 is CATSRDQSGGALIGFRRV. CDR3 DNA: TGTGCCACCAGCAGAGATCAGTCAGGGGGCGCATTAATCGGATTCCGCAGGGTC.

The V call is TRBV5-1, the J call TRBJ2-7; perhaps D is TRBD1 or TRBD2 (5 bases each). Germline CDR1 reads SGHRS; CDR2 reads YFSETQ. The length of the CDR3 is 16 residues. V dropped 0 bases and J dropped 2 bases, with 15 bases sitting between them. Here the CDR3 DNA reads TGCGCCAGCAGCTTGGCGGTTTTGGGGACCCCCTACGAGCAGTACTTC. Its protein is CASSLAVLGTPYEQYF.

There are a few counts of this clone. The rearrangement uses TRBV20-1 and TRBJ1-1; D is undetermined. The V gene lost 5 bases and the J gene lost 4 bases, with 8 bases spanning the gap. Germline loops: CDR1 DFQATT, CDR2 SNEGSKA (reference sequence). The CDR3 contains 11 residues. The DNA for the CDR3 is TGCAGTGCTGGTCCGGTCACTGAAGCTTTCTTT. Translated, it gives CSAGPVTEAFF.

This sequence joins TRBV4-1 and TRBJ2-3; weak D call: TRBD2 (6 bases). This CDR3 contains 15 residues. From germline, CDR1 is MGHRA and CDR2 YSYEKL. With 1 base removed from V and 5 bases from J, the gap between germline ends came to 13 bases. As DNA, the CDR3 is TGCGCCAGCAGCCAAGCTGAGCGGGCTGGAGATACGCAGTATTTT. This translates into CASSQAERAGDTQYF.

Written as DNA, the CDR3 is TGTGCCAGCAGCCGGGAACGGGACGCCCTCTACGAGCAGTACTTC. This sequence encodes CASSRERDALYEQYF. This chain joins TRBV14 and TRBJ2-7; D may be TRBD1 or TRBD2 (5 bases each). V lost 4 bases and J 3 bases, leaving 16 bases between the germline ends. Looked up from germline, CDR1 is SGHDN and CDR2 is FVKESK. The CDR3 sequence is 15 residues long.

The chain is built from TRBV7-9 and TRBJ1-2; D perhaps matches TRBD1 (6 bases). CDR1 and CDR2 (germline): SEHNR, FQNEAQ (reference sequence). Trimming shortened V by 1 base and J by 5 bases, and 14 bases separated the two germline ends. The CDR3 runs to 15 residues. The CDR3 reads CASSLEGGTQYGYTF. The CDR3 DNA reads TGTGCCAGCAGCTTAGAGGGAGGGACACAATATGGCTACACCTTC.

The rearrangement joins TRBV5-1 to TRBJ2-3; D gene ambiguous. Germline loops: CDR1 SGHRS, CDR2 YFSETQ. The CDR3 is 14 amino acids. Trimming shortened V by 2 bases and J by 7 bases, and 14 bases separated the two germline ends. This CDR3 is CASSFDGITNTQYF. DNA of the CDR3: TGCGCCAGCAGCTTCGACGGCATCACGAATACGCAGTATTTT.

The chain is built from TRBV2 and TRBJ2-7; 7 bases match TRBD2. The trim removed 0 bases at V and 4 bases at J, leaving 6 bases unmatched. The germline V gene has CDR1 SNHLY and CDR2 FYNNEI. CDR3 length equals 15 residues. CDR3: CASSEAPAGIYEQYF. CDR3 nucleotides: TGTGCCAGCAGTGAAGCCCCAGCGGGGATATACGAGCAGTACTTC.

This chain joins TRBV7-9 and TRBJ1-2, with unresolved D. This CDR3 spans 17 amino acids. CDR1 is SEHNR and CDR2 is FQNEAQ in the germline V gene (reference sequence). Trimming pared 2 bases from V and 2 bases from J, leaving 18 bases between. The CDR3 nucleotides are TGTGCCAGCAGCTTATACGGAAGGAAACCGGAAAACTATGGCTACACCTTC. It translates to CASSLYGRKPENYGYTF.

A few counts support this clone. The gene calls are TRBV5-8 and TRBJ2-1; 11 nucleotides agree with TRBD2. Germline trimming cut 4 bases from V and 7 bases from J; bases unmatched to any gene: 7. CDR1 and CDR2 (germline): SGHTS, YDEGEE. The length of the CDR3 is 15 residues. The DNA for the CDR3 is TGTGCCAGCAGCCGGTCGGTAGCGGGAGGGAATGAGCAGTTCTTC. Its protein product is CASSRSVAGGNEQFF. The variable domain in full, completed from reference TRBV5-8 and TRBJ2-1, reads EAGVTQSPTHLIKTRGQQATLRCSPISGHTSVYWYQQALGLGLQFLLWYDEGEERNRGNFPPRFSGRQFPNYSSELNVNALELEDSALYLCASSRSVAGGNEQFFGPGTRLTVL.

The count of this clone is one. In nucleotides, the CDR3 is TGTGCCAGCAGCCAACTAGCGGGAGGGCGTAGCACAGATACGCAGTATTTT. It is translated as CASSQLAGGRSTDTQYF. The chain links TRBV7-9 to TRBJ2-3; TRBD2 matches 13 bases. The CDR3 spans 17 residues. Germline values: CDR1 SEHNR, CDR2 FQNEAQ (reference sequence). With 5 bases clipped from V and 0 bases from J, the junction kept 5 bases outside the gene matches. The whole variable domain, filled in from reference TRBV7-9 and TRBJ2-3, reads DTGVSQNPRHKITKRGQNVTFRCDPISEHNRLYWYRQTLGQGPEFLTYFQNEAQLEKSRLLSDRFSAERPKGSFSTLEIQRTEQGDSAMYLCASSQLAGGRSTDTQYFGPGTRLTVL.

The genes are TRBV5-5 and TRBJ1-2; unclear D gene. The V end lost 1 base, the J end lost 1 base, and 8 bases lay between the germline ends. The CDR3 has 14 residues. In germline, CDR1 is SGHKS, CDR2 YYEKEE (reference sequence). CDR3 nucleotide sequence: TGTGCCAGCAGCTTGCATTTGGGTAACTATGGCTACACCTTC. Residues: CASSLHLGNYGYTF.

The chain couples TRBV2 to TRBJ2-3; D call uncertain. Germline CDR1 SNHLY, CDR2 FYNNEI. The CDR3 runs 12 residues. V was clipped by 6 bases and J by 2 bases, with 6 bases between them. This CDR3 reads CASRQLTDTQYF. DNA of the CDR3: TGTGCCAGCAGACAGCTCACAGATACGCAGTATTTT.